What follows describes a single T cell receptor (beta chain). The source of the sample is a study of cytomegalovirus exposure and HLA in healthy donors. The CDR3 covers 12 residues. V lost 5 bases and J 12 bases, leaving 16 bases between the germline ends. Germline assignment: CDR1 SGHTA and CDR2 FQGNSA. The PCR employed 60 Vbeta primers together with 13 Jbeta primers. The table came from immunoSEQ multiplex PCR; TCRdb's copy has only in-frame clones and leaves some out. The table for this sample gives 130,000 to 150,000 clones. This cohort consisted of healthy bone marrow donors. Sequencing was carried out using PBMCs. This receptor was obtained from a middle-aged man in good health and CMV-seronegative. The J gene is TRBJ1-2, the V gene TRBV7-2; D is possibly TRBD1 (6 bases). CDR3 bases: TGTGCCAGCAGCAACACAGGGTATGAGAACACCTTC. Its protein is CASSNTGYENTF.